These 29 T cell receptor beta chains came from one sample sequenced in a study of PD-L1 blockade in urothelial cancer. Libraries were prepared by immunoSEQ multiplex PCR; TCRdb keeps only in-frame clonotypes and omits some of them. The repertoire holds roughly 100,000 clones, roughly 90% seen once, with about 1% in the top ten. Time point here: pretreatment peripheral blood. This material consisted of PBMCs, taken around atezolizumab (anti-PD-L1) treatment. Receptors were obtained from a woman of 80 years or more with urothelial cancer.

J is TRBJ1-2 and V is TRBV7-3; D might be TRBD1 (6 bases). The CDR3 has 13 residues. From germline, CDR1 is SGHTA and CDR2 FQGTGA. The V end was cut by 4 bases, the J end by 6 bases, with 12 bases between. As DNA, the CDR3 is TGTGCCAGCAGCTCCGCGGGGGCGCATGGCTACACCTTC. Translated, it gives CASSSAGAHGYTF.

The V call is TRBV5-1, the J call TRBJ2-7; 14 positions match TRBD2. CDR3 length equals 18 residues. Losses at the gene ends were 2 bases for V and 1 base for J; bases not matched to a gene: 8. CDR1 and CDR2 from the germline V gene are SGHRS and YFSETQ. The CDR3 nucleotides are TGCGCCAGCAGCTTTGTGACTAGCGGGAGGGCCGGTTCCTACGAGCAGTACTTC. Its protein product is CASSFVTSGRAGSYEQYF.

The chain uses TRBV30 and TRBJ1-1; no clear D. CDR1 is GTSNPN, CDR2 SVGIG, per germline (reference sequence). V shed 2 bases and J shed 6 bases, with 4 bases lying between them. This CDR3 has 10 residues. In DNA form, the CDR3 reads TGTGCCTGGAGTAGAGCTGAAGCTTTCTTT. It translates to CAWSRAEAFF.

In this sample, this clone turned up a few times. The rearrangement joins TRBV7-2 to TRBJ2-7, with a tentative D call TRBD2 (5 bases). Germline-derived CDR1 and CDR2 are SGHTA and FQGNSA. The CDR3 is 14 amino acids. The V end was cut by 5 bases, the J end by 2 bases, with 13 bases between. The CDR3 loop reads CASSPRDPPYEQYF. In DNA, the CDR3 is TGTGCCAGCAGCCCCCGGGATCCACCCTACGAGCAGTACTTC.

The CDR3 spells CASSRGTGPLEPQHF. The CDR3 region has the DNA TGTGCCAGCAGCCGCGGGACAGGGCCCCTAGAGCCCCAGCATTTT. The V gene is TRBV11-2, the J gene TRBJ1-5; TRBD1 aligns across 9 bases. Trimming at V came to 5 bases and at J to 8 bases, leaving 10 bases not matched to a gene. CDR3 length equals 15 residues. In germline, CDR1 is SGHAT, CDR2 FQNNGV.

This chain uses TRBV18 with TRBJ2-7, with 15 bases lining up with TRBD2. Per the germline V gene, CDR1 is KGHSH and CDR2 is LQKENI. Trimming removed 6 bases from V and 6 bases from J; junction bases left unmatched: 12. This CDR3 is built from 17 residues. CDR3 DNA sequence: TGTGCCAGCTCTCCTTTGGAGGGACTAGCGGGAGGAGTCGAGCAGTACTTC. This sequence encodes CASSPLEGLAGGVEQYF.

J is TRBJ1-3 and V is TRBV5-4; maybe TRBD1 (5 bases). The germline V gene encodes CDR1 SGHNT and CDR2 YYREEE (reference sequence). The CDR3 is 13 amino acids. V gave up 4 bases and J gave up 1 base, with 6 bases separating them. In DNA form, the CDR3 reads TGTGCCAGCAGCGGGGCGTCTGGAAACACCATATATTTT. This gives the protein CASSGASGNTIYF.

The chain joins TRBV11-2 to TRBJ1-1; D remains ambiguous. CDR3 length equals 11 residues. Germline V CDR1 and CDR2: SGHAT, FQNNGV. The V gene lost 2 bases and the J gene lost 8 bases, with 6 bases spanning the gap. CDR3 loop: CASSLSKEAFF. Here the CDR3 DNA reads TGTGCCAGCAGCTTATCCAAAGAAGCTTTCTTT.

V gene TRBV7-2 combines with J gene TRBJ1-5, with 9 nucleotides matching TRBD1. V dropped 5 bases and J dropped 4; count of bases not matched to a gene: 3. This CDR3 region has 14 residues. Germline loops: CDR1 SGHTA, CDR2 FQGNSA. DNA for the CDR3: TGTGCCAGCAGCCGGGACAGGGCTAATCAGCCCCAGCATTTT. It translates to CASSRDRANQPQHF.

The rearrangement joins TRBV7-9 to TRBJ2-7; D not certain. In germline, CDR1 is SEHNR, CDR2 FQNEAQ (reference sequence). Trimming shortened V by 2 bases and J by 2 bases, and 4 bases separated the two germline ends. The CDR3 extends over 12 amino acids. The CDR3 sequence is CASSLIAYEQYF. The CDR3 DNA is TGTGCCAGCAGCTTAATCGCCTACGAGCAGTACTTC.

The CDR3 nucleotides are TGTGCCAGCTCACCAAGCGGGACAGGCCCTTACGAGCAGTACTTC. Residues: CASSPSGTGPYEQYF. The gene calls are TRBV18 and TRBJ2-7; a weak D match, TRBD1 (8 bases). Trimming cost V 2 bases and J 4 bases, with 15 bases left between them. CDR1 and CDR2 from the germline V gene are KGHSH and LQKENI. This CDR3 comprises 15 residues.

The CDR3 nucleotides are TGTGCCAGCAGAGAGGTAGCATCCTACAATGAGCAGTTCTTC. This sequence encodes CASREVASYNEQFF. The chain joins TRBV6-5 to TRBJ2-1, with no clear D. Germline CDR1 reads MNHEY; CDR2 reads SVGAGI. The CDR3 has 14 amino acids. The V end lost 6 bases, the J end lost 1 base, and 10 bases lay between the germline ends.

The gene calls are TRBV28 and TRBJ1-2, with no clear D. In germline, CDR1 is MDHEN, CDR2 SYDVKM. The CDR3 is made up of 16 amino acids. With 7 bases removed from V and 4 bases from J, the gap between germline ends came to 22 bases. In DNA, the CDR3 is TGTGCCAGCACCGGTACGATTAATAAAACGCCCTATGGCTACACCTTC. Its protein product is CASTGTINKTPYGYTF.

This clone was recorded a few times. The chain employs TRBV9 and TRBJ2-7; the D is unclear. Trimming left V 4 bases short and J 0 bases short, with 11 bases between. This CDR3 region has 14 residues. Germline loops: CDR1 SGDLS, CDR2 YYNGEE. CDR3 in amino acids: CASSPHGRSYEQYF. The CDR3 DNA sequence: TGTGCCAGCAGCCCCCATGGGCGCTCCTACGAGCAGTACTTC.

The V call is TRBV4-2, the J call TRBJ2-1; perhaps TRBD2 as D (7 bases). Germline CDR1 reads LGHNA; CDR2 reads YNFKEQ. V shed 1 base and J shed 7 bases, with 20 bases lying between them. CDR3 length: 17 residues. CDR3 in amino acids: CASSQVAQGQGGNEQFF. CDR3 nucleotides: TGTGCCAGCAGCCAAGTGGCCCAGGGGCAGGGAGGGAATGAGCAGTTCTTC.

The chain joins TRBV2 to TRBJ2-1; 8 bases match TRBD2. Per the germline V gene, CDR1 is SNHLY and CDR2 is FYNNEI. Trimming removed 5 bases from V and 8 bases from J; junction bases left unmatched: 11. CDR3 length: 15 residues. The CDR3 region has the DNA TGTGCCAGCAGTAGCGGGAGCCTACCGAGGGATGAGCAGTTCTTC. Encoded protein: CASSSGSLPRDEQFF.

The gene calls are TRBV18 and TRBJ1-1, with TRBD1 matching 7 bases. The CDR3 sequence is 15 residues long. The germline V gene has CDR1 KGHSH and CDR2 LQKENI. V was pared by 3 bases and J by 6 bases, with 10 bases of the junction left unmatched. The CDR3 reads CASSPQSHRGAEAFF. DNA of the CDR3: TGTGCCAGCTCACCGCAAAGTCACAGGGGTGCTGAAGCTTTCTTT.

The chain is built from TRBV4-2 and TRBJ2-3, with D possibly matching TRBD1 (5 bases). Germline assignment: CDR1 LGHNA and CDR2 YNFKEQ. Deletions cut 1 base from V and 4 bases from J, with 21 bases between. The CDR3 sequence is 18 residues long. This CDR3 reads CASSQGLPWGANPDTQYF. The CDR3 DNA is TGTGCCAGCAGCCAAGGGTTACCTTGGGGCGCGAATCCAGATACGCAGTATTTT.

The chain carries TRBV4-1 and TRBJ2-1, with 7 bases matching TRBD1. This CDR3 has 15 amino acids. Looked up from germline, CDR1 is MGHRA and CDR2 is YSYEKL. The V segment lost 8 bases and the J segment 3 bases; nucleotides outside the gene matches: 10. Here the CDR3 reads CASAHQTGSYNEQFF. DNA of the CDR3: TGCGCCAGCGCCCATCAGACAGGGAGCTACAATGAGCAGTTCTTC.

The table lists this clone with a few counts. The chain combines TRBV7-3 with TRBJ2-5; D might be TRBD2 (6 bases). The V gene lost 0 bases and the J gene lost 4 bases, with 12 bases spanning the gap. The V gene's germline CDR1 is SGHTA and CDR2 FQGTGA. The CDR3 loop spans 15 amino acids. CDR3 in amino acids: CASSLTTGSGETQYF. The CDR3 DNA follows: TGTGCCAGCAGCTTAACGACCGGGAGTGGAGAGACCCAGTACTTC.

The genes are TRBV28 and TRBJ2-7; 9 bases are a match to TRBD2. The V gene's germline CDR1 is MDHEN and CDR2 SYDVKM. The CDR3 consists of 12 residues. J lost 13 bases, V lost 4 bases, and 8 bases had no gene match. CDR3 protein: CASSSGSGSLYF. DNA of the CDR3: TGTGCCAGCAGTTCGGGTAGCGGGAGTTTATACTTC.

The chain couples TRBV5-6 to TRBJ2-3; TRBD2 is a possible D gene (6 bases). The CDR3 is 13 amino acids. Germline V CDR1 and CDR2: SGHDT, YYEEEE. The V and J ends lost 4 bases and 4 bases respectively, with 10 bases between them. The CDR3, as DNA: TGTGCCAGCAGCCAGAGGGAGGCAGATACGCAGTATTTT. Protein sequence: CASSQREADTQYF.

V and J are TRBV29-1 and TRBJ2-2; 7 nucleotides align to TRBD1. This CDR3 has 12 amino acids. The V gene's germline CDR1 is SQVTM and CDR2 ANQGSEA. Germline trimming cut 7 bases from V and 6 bases from J; bases unmatched to any gene: 5. In DNA form, the CDR3 reads TGCAGCGCTGACAGGGCCGCCGGGGAGCTGTTTTTT. This gives the protein CSADRAAGELFF.

The gene calls are TRBV28 and TRBJ2-7, with a tentative D call TRBD2 (5 bases). The CDR3 runs to 14 residues. Germline CDR1 reads MDHEN; CDR2 reads SYDVKM. V was cut by 3 bases and J by 5 bases, with 14 bases left in between. CDR3 region: CASSFSEGSHEQYF. In nucleotides, the CDR3 is TGTGCCAGCAGTTTTTCGGAAGGGAGCCACGAGCAGTACTTC. Full variable domain (missing parts from reference TRBV28 and TRBJ2-7): DVKVTQSSRYLVKRTGEKVFLECVQDMDHENMFWYRQDPGLGLRLIYFSYDVKMKEKGDIPEGYSVSREKKERFSLILESASTNQTSMYLCASSFSEGSHEQYFGPGTRLTVT.

The CDR3 DNA reads TGTGCCTGGAGTGTAGGGGACAGGGTCGATGACTACACCTTC. Its translation: CAWSVGDRVDDYTF. The chain couples TRBV30 to TRBJ1-2, with TRBD1 identical over 9 bases. Germline V gene sequence: CDR1 GTSNPN, CDR2 SVGIG (reference sequence). With V trimmed by 0 bases and J by 10 bases, 9 bases remained unmatched. CDR3 size: 14 residues.

The chain joins TRBV6-6 to TRBJ2-5, with D possibly being TRBD1 (5 bases). The length of the CDR3 is 13 residues. The germline V and J ends were trimmed by 8 bases and 5 bases, with 15 bases remaining between them. Germline loops: CDR1 MNHNY, CDR2 SVGAGI (reference sequence). The CDR3 spells CASCAGIVETQYF. The DNA of the CDR3 is TGTGCCAGCTGTGCAGGGATTGTTGAGACCCAGTACTTC.

CDR3 in amino acids: CASSQDGSGGYNEQFF. The DNA for the CDR3 is TGTGCCAGCAGCCAAGATGGTAGCGGGGGATACAATGAGCAGTTCTTC. The chain has TRBV4-2 and TRBJ2-1; 9 bases map to TRBD2. CDR1 and CDR2 from the germline V gene are LGHNA and YNFKEQ. The trim removed 0 bases at V and 4 bases at J, leaving 4 bases unmatched. The CDR3 spans 16 residues.

In this sample, this clone turned up once. The V gene is TRBV19, the J gene TRBJ1-5, with a weak D call TRBD1 (5 bases). This CDR3 comprises 17 residues. CDR1 and CDR2 from the germline V gene are LNHDA and SQIVND (reference sequence). V gave up 0 bases and J gave up 8 bases, with 20 bases separating them. Here the CDR3 DNA reads TGTGCCAGTAGTATAGATGGAAGGGGAGGGGCCTGGGAGCCCCAGCATTTT. Its protein is CASSIDGRGGAWEPQHF.

This clone was recorded once. J is TRBJ1-5 and V is TRBV28, with 9 bases matching TRBD1. Germline V gives CDR1 MDHEN, CDR2 SYDVKM. The trim removed 7 bases at V and 2 bases at J, leaving 15 bases unmatched. There are 18 residues in the CDR3. CDR3 nucleotide sequence: TGTGCCAGCACCAGAATTTTCACAGGGGGCTCTGGCAATCAGCCCCAGCATTTT. This gives the protein CASTRIFTGGSGNQPQHF.